Listed below are T cell receptor beta chains from one sample, sequenced in a study of T cell responses to AZD1222 COVID-19 vaccine. Sequenced by immunoSEQ multiplex PCR; TCRdb stores in-frame clones only, minus some. The data hold about 140,000 clones, with almost 90% observed a single time. The source was peripheral blood, collected on day 0 of AZD1222 vaccination. The receptors originated from an adult in good health. Each CDR3 is given with its conserved first and last residue. D genes are given only for firm matches. The size field is filled for only some rows; it gives once, few, many or a size class.

D,J,V,size,CDR3,DNA
-,TRBJ2-1,TRBV5-1,-,CASSSSSWGEQFF,TGCGCCAGCAGCTCGTCCTCATGGGGTGAGCAGTTCTTC
-,TRBJ2-6,TRBV19,-,CASSIGAAGANVLTF,TGTGCCAGTAGTATTGGGGCTGCCGGGGCCAACGTCCTGACTTTC
TRBD2,TRBJ2-5,TRBV6-8,-,CASSNPGLAGTGETQYF,TGTGCCAGCAGTAATCCGGGACTAGCGGGAACGGGAGAGACCCAGTACTTC
-,TRBJ1-5,TRBV6-5,-,CASSYSAGADQPQHF,TGTGCCAGCAGTTACTCGGCGGGGGCAGATCAGCCCCAGCATTTT
TRBD2,TRBJ2-7,TRBV30,-,CARGGENSYEQYF,TGTGCCCGGGGGGGAGAGAACTCCTACGAGCAGTACTTC
-,TRBJ2-3,TRBV2,-,CASSVILGATDTQYF,TGTGCCAGCAGTGTGATCCTCGGGGCGACAGATACGCAGTATTTT
TRBD2,TRBJ2-1,TRBV7-9,-,CASSPSQAGEYNEQFF,TGTGCCAGCAGCCCCAGCCAAGCGGGAGAATACAATGAGCAGTTCTTC
-,TRBJ2-1,TRBV7-2,-,CASRYKGGRNNEQFF,TGTGCCAGCAGATATAAGGGAGGTCGGAACAATGAGCAGTTCTTC
-,TRBJ1-5,TRBV7-2,-,CASSLASWGGSNQPQHF,TGTGCCAGCAGCTTAGCGTCTTGGGGGGGAAGCAATCAGCCCCAGCATTTT
-,TRBJ2-7,TRBV12-3/TRBV12-4,-,CASSSQYEQYF,TGTGCCAGCAGTTCACAATACGAGCAGTACTTC
-,TRBJ1-2,TRBV11-3,-,CASSLNASYGYTF,TGTGCCAGCAGCTTAAACGCAAGCTATGGCTACACCTTC
-,TRBJ1-2,TRBV27,few,CASSLSGNDGYTF,TGTGCCAGCAGTTTATCAGGGAATGACGGCTACACCTTC
TRBD1,TRBJ2-3,TRBV7-3,-,CASSLSGQGTDTQYF,TGTGCCAGCAGCTTATCGGGACAGGGGACAGATACGCAGTATTTT
-,TRBJ1-5,TRBV12-3/TRBV12-4,-,CASSLGQAQHF,TGTGCCAGCAGTTTAGGGCAGGCCCAGCATTTT
TRBD1,TRBJ1-6,TRBV5-6,-,CASSQQLSTGTISPLHF,TGTGCCAGCAGCCAACAACTCTCGACAGGGACAATTTCACCCCTCCACTTT
-,TRBJ2-3,TRBV5-1,-,CASSPERTSSTDTQYF,TGCGCCAGCAGCCCGGAACGTACAAGTAGCACAGATACGCAGTATTTT
-,TRBJ2-7,TRBV7-8,many,CASSAPGHQLYEQYF,TGTGCCAGCAGCGCCCCGGGACACCAGCTCTACGAGCAGTACTTC
TRBD2,TRBJ2-7,TRBV19,-,CASSILAGVYEQYF,TGTGCCAGTAGTATCCTAGCGGGCGTATACGAGCAGTACTTC
-,TRBJ1-4,TRBV28,-,CASSGDTRFTNEKLFF,TGTGCCAGCAGTGGAGATACCCGGTTTACTAATGAAAAACTGTTTTTT
-,TRBJ1-6,TRBV30,-,CAWSVQGGSPLHF,TGTGCCTGGAGTGTACAGGGAGGCTCACCCCTCCACTTT
TRBD2,TRBJ2-5,TRBV19,-,CASRSGTSGIETQYF,TGTGCCAGTAGGTCCGGGACTAGCGGGATCGAGACCCAGTACTTC
-,TRBJ1-5,TRBV21-1,-,CASNTGLLRNQPQHF,TGTGCCAGCAACACGGGTCTTCTAAGAAATCAGCCCCAGCATTTT
TRBD1,TRBJ1-2,TRBV25-1,-,CASSLGRGLNYGYTF,TGTGCCAGCAGTCTTGGTAGGGGGCTTAACTATGGCTACACCTTC
-,TRBJ2-2,TRBV27,-,CASTRGTYNTGELFF,TGTGCCAGCACCCGTGGGACCTATAACACCGGGGAGCTGTTTTTT
-,TRBJ1-4,TRBV30,-,CAWSVAEKLFF,TGTGCCTGGAGTGTAGCTGAAAAACTGTTTTTT
-,TRBJ2-7,TRBV2,-,CASSEGVGQKYF,TGTGCCAGCAGTGAGGGGGTGGGCCAAAAGTACTTC
TRBD1,TRBJ1-1,TRBV7-2,-,CASSPTGGGTEAFF,TGTGCCAGCAGCCCCACAGGGGGCGGCACTGAAGCTTTCTTT
TRBD2,TRBJ2-1,TRBV7-9,-,CASSSSGTSGGLEQFF,TGTGCCAGCAGCTCCTCCGGGACTAGCGGGGGACTTGAGCAGTTCTTC
TRBD1,TRBJ2-2,TRBV9,-,CASSVAGTGASGELFF,TGTGCCAGCAGCGTAGCTGGGACAGGGGCTTCCGGGGAGCTGTTTTTT
TRBD1,TRBJ1-2,TRBV5-4,-,CASSFRQGANGYTF,TGTGCCAGCAGCTTCAGGCAGGGGGCGAATGGCTACACCTTC